The entry below gives a single T cell receptor (beta chain) sequence along with its context. Its target antigen remains unknown. Base-call qualities are not available, and no considerably larger clone is one nucleotide away. The cohort comprised more than 550 healthy bone marrow donors. At the time of sampling, all cohort members were nominally healthy, though unrecorded immune exposures were likely present. The donor tested CMV seronegative and was one of the 352 seronegative cohort members. A peripheral blood sample was collected from each donor, and TCR beta sequencing was performed on peripheral blood mononuclear cells. The Qiagen DNeasy Blood Extraction Kit was used to extract genomic DNA from the blood cell samples. The source of the sample is a study of cytomegalovirus exposure and HLA in healthy donors (dated by TCRdb to 2016 to 2017). Background on the whole study: An earlier analysis of some 500 of the donors reported about 250 Gb of sequence data and approximately 110 million unique TCR beta sequences from 150 million to 200 million T cells. In the later analysis, no new phenotypic data were used to find candidate immune exposures; instead, reliance was placed on TCR beta sequences and their occurrence across donors. In a later analysis, previously published TCR beta repertoires from hundreds of donors were re-analyzed and high-resolution HLA genotyping was added so that TCR occurrence patterns could be studied. Among over 350 genotyped donors of the cohort, an average of about 240,000 unique TCR beta nucleotide sequences were sequenced per donor, approximately 20% of them non-productive. Every discovery cohort repertoire had been produced on one sequencing platform. Donor age, sex, ethnicity and CMV serostatus were collected together with the repertoire data. The study profiled the T cell repertoires of under 850 subjects by immunosequencing and related them to cytomegalovirus serostatus. Genome-wide SNP genotypes for about 55% of the roughly 670 donors were used in a later genetic analysis, which treated that subset as a discovery cohort. High-throughput TCR immunosequencing, statistical association of individual TCRs with disease status, and machine learning were combined to predict cytomegalovirus infection status. Among the roughly 400 genotyped donors, approximately 76% belonged to the genetic ancestry cluster associated with self-reported Caucasian donors. Approximately 300 gigabases of sequencing data and about 92 million unique TCR sequences made up an early release that covered 640 HLA-typed donors. In an earlier analysis of roughly 580 of the donors, high-throughput TCR beta sequencing was used to judge whether each TCR beta V gene segment behaved as functional or pseudogenic. Because of strong linkage in the cohort, four to six DR-DQ haplotypes were treated as single units for association and clustering. The number of typed donors differed by locus: about 620-640 for A, B, C, DRB1 and DQB1; 522 for DQA1; approximately 600 for DPA1; and roughly 450 for DPB1. The aim of the study was to test whether cataloging public T cell receptors could identify signatures of past pathogen exposure. Besides the first cohort of roughly 640 subjects, a separate validation cohort made up of 120 different subjects was used. HLA typing included class I and class II loci at four-digit resolution.

The protocol used for the library was the immunoSEQ multiplex PCR assay. The multiplex PCR relied on a mix of 60 forward primers for TCR Vbeta segments and 13 reverse primers for TCR Jbeta segments. Amplification of the CDR3 region of rearranged TCR beta genes was performed with a multiplex PCR assay on genomic DNA. On the Illumina HiSeq System, the amplified TCR beta libraries were sequenced as 87-base-pair reads. Regarding the original processing steps: Across the roughly 600 repertoires, a later analysis counted around 80 million unique TCR beta chains, 9.5 million to 12 million of which were shared by at least two donors. A nearest-neighbor algorithm error-corrected the raw reads and collapsed the reads into unique sequences, merging closely related sequences to remove PCR and sequencing errors. V, D and J gene segments were assigned by aligning CDR3 sequences to IMGT reference sequences. For a sequence to be retained, at least a six-nucleotide match to both a V gene segment and a J gene segment was required. A rearrangement was called productive if the CDR3 had no stop codons and remained in frame with V and J, and every other rearrangement was called non-productive. CDR3 was defined by IMGT convention, running from the second conserved V-encoded cysteine to the conserved J-encoded phenylalanine. The earlier analysis of fewer than 750 of the donors excluded sequences that lacked an unambiguous match to a single V gene segment. An earlier analysis of around 600 of the donors classified V segments as functional when productive rearrangements were above 56.7% and as segregating when the standard deviation between donors was above 5%. A statistical classification framework was built for diagnosing cytomegalovirus status from the catalog of TCR beta chain sequences. V and J gene assignment, in a later analysis, came from comparing TCR nucleotide sequences with IMGT/GENE-DB human TR gene sequences. Using the TCRdist pipeline, a later analysis assigned CDR3 sequences along with most-parsimonious VDJ recombination scenarios. In a later analysis, each TCR beta chain was defined by its CDR3 amino acid sequence together with its V-gene family, and reads lacking a unique V-gene family were excluded. A later analysis removed 550 to 700 highly shared, low-generation-probability nucleotide sequences to deal with suspected cross-contamination and a sequencing artifact. A later analysis calculated a clonal expansion index for each public chain from normalized within-repertoire ranks of inferred template counts. Generation probabilities in a later analysis came from a VDJ recombination model fitted to out-of-frame rearrangements, and those results were checked against IGoR. Hypergeometric tests were used in a later analysis to score TCR-TCR, TCR-HLA and TCR-CMV co-occurrence, with a repertoire-size bias correction applied to the TCR pairs. False discovery rates were estimated in a later analysis by permuting HLA or CMV assignments 20 times. In a later analysis, co-occurring TCRs were grouped using DBSCAN, and TCRdist sequence similarity was added for clustering within HLA-allele-positive subsets. For co-occurrence clustering, repertoires with fewer than 30,000 or more than 120,000 public chains were excluded, along with five or six repertoires with anomalous nucleotide sharing. Drawn from immuneACCESS, this table holds only the in-frame rearrangements with V and J called that TCRdb kept. Clones are partly lost; checked studies trace under half to an unresolved V gene and leave the rest unexplained. The V and J calls and clone size come from that table; D and trimming were worked out from the DNA. The sample table records about 170,000 clones; roughly three quarters of these occur just once. The top ten hold about 2.2% of the sample.

Summary of the overall study and its limitations: Compared with equally common non-associated chains, HLA-associated TCR beta chains in a later analysis were more clonally expanded and had lower generation probabilities. Most CMV-associated TCR beta chains appeared to be HLA-restricted in a later analysis, and the HLA associations seemed to be driven largely by CMV exposure. V-gene and J-gene trimming of TCR beta chains was associated with a missense DCLRE1C variant in a later genetic analysis, and the association was replicated in an independent cohort. Because counts were too low, about 18 rarely observed V segments, including chromosome 9 orphons, were excluded from the earlier analysis of 587 of the donors. When HLA alleles, especially DR and DQ, strongly co-occurred, attributing TCR associations to individual alleles was difficult. The authors suggested that the approach could potentially be extended to other disease states and immunological phenotypes. According to a later analysis, TCR association rates differed among HLA loci, with DRB1 alleles showing the most associated TCRs and HLA-C alleles showing the fewest. The sequencing pipeline was judged likely to have produced a cluster of highly shared sequence variants as a technical artifact. This cohort had only TCR beta chains sequenced, and the lack of alpha or paired-chain data limited which features could be detected. The only immune exposure information available for the cohort was CMV serostatus. Because HLA typing was missing for some donors at each locus, association tests included only the typed subset. In vitro tests confirmed that a few of the cytomegalovirus-associated TCR beta chains recognize cytomegalovirus antigens. Sequencing depth was assumed to be roughly uniform across donors in the presence/absence analyses, though that assumption may not hold. A further reported finding was that TCR beta sequences accurately predicted the HLA-A and HLA-B alleles for most subjects in the first cohort. In an earlier analysis of around 500 of the donors, most TCR beta V segments appeared in productive rearrangements about 87% or about 30% of the time, broadly matching IMGT annotations. A later genetic analysis reported fewer N-insertions in productive TCRs among donors in an Asian-associated ancestry cluster than the roughly 620-donor mean. In both the original and validation cohorts, the classifier was reported to diagnose cytomegalovirus status with high specificity and sensitivity. In a later analysis, some 17,000 TCR beta sequences were associated with specific HLA alleles at a false discovery rate of 0.05. A later analysis reported that several top co-occurrence clusters appeared linked to parvovirus B19, influenza, CMV and Epstein-Barr virus. Linkage disequilibrium might explain the correlated functional status among segregating V segments, but an unknown experimental factor could not be excluded. The study gave a list of some 150 TCR beta chains associated with cytomegalovirus. Across donors, most TCR sequences were observed very rarely, whereas some public TCRs were present in many individuals.

The receptor was isolated from a woman aged 45-65 years in good health and CMV-seronegative. Sequenced: PBMCs.

The CDR3 is CASSPAPLAGDGEQYF. The sequenced DNA: TGTGCCAGCTCACCGGCGCCGCTAGCGGGAGACGGCGAGCAGTACTTC. The chain links TRBV18 with TRBJ2-7; TRBD2 agrees with 10 junctional bases. CDR1 and CDR2 are drawn from the germline V gene: KGHSH, LQKENI. V loses 3 bases at its end and J loses 6 bases; junction bases beyond the gene matches: 11. The CDR3 has 16 amino acids, counting the end cysteine and phenylalanine. The retained sequence is limited to the CDR3, 48 bases, with the frame set at the first base.